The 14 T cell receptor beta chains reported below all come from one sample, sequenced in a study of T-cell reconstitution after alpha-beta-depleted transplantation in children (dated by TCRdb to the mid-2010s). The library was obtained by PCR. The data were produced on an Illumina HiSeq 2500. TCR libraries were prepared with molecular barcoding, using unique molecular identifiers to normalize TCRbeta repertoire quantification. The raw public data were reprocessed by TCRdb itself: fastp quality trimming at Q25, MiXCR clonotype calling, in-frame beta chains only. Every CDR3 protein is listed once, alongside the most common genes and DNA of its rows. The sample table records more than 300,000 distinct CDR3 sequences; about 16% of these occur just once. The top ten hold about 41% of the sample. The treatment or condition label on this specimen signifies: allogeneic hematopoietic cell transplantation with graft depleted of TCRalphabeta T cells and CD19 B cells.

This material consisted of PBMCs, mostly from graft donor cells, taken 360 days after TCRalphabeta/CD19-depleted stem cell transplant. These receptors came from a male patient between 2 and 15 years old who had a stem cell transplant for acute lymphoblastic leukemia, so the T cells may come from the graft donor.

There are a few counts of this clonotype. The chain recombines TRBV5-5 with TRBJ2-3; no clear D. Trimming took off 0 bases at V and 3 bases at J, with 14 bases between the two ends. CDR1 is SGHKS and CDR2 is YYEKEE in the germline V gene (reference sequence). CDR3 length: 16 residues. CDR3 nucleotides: TGTGCCAGCAGCTTGGCCCACACCACAAGTACAGATACGCAGTATTTT. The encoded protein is CASSLAHTTSTDTQYF.

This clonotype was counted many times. In nucleotides, the CDR3 is TGTGCCAGCAGCACATCCGGGACAGGGGGCCTCCTTCGCACAGATACGCAGTATTTT. It translates to CASSTSGTGGLLRTDTQYF. The V and J genes are TRBV11-2 and TRBJ2-3; 12 bases fit TRBD1. CDR1 and CDR2 (germline): SGHAT, FQNNGV. V gave up 5 bases and J gave up 1 base; unmatched junction bases: 13. CDR3 size: 19 residues.

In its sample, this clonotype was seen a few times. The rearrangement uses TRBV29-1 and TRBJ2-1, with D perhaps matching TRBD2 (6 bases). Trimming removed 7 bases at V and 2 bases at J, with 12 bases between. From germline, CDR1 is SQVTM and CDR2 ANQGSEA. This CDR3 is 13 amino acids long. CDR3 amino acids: CSAGRPTYNEQFF. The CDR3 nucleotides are TGCAGCGCTGGGAGGCCTACCTACAATGAGCAGTTCTTC.

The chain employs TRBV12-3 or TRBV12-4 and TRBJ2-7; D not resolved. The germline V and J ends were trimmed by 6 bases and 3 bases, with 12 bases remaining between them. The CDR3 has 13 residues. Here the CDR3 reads CASSPRQYYEQYF. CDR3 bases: TGTGCCAGCAGCCCCCGGCAGTACTACGAGCAGTACTTC.

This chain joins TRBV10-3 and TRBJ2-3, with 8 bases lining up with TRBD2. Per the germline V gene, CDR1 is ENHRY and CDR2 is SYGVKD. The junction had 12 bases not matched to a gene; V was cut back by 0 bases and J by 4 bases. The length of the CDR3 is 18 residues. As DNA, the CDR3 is TGTGCCATCAGTGAGTCCAGGACTAGCAGGACACAAGCAGATACGCAGTATTTT. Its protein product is CAISESRTSRTQADTQYF.

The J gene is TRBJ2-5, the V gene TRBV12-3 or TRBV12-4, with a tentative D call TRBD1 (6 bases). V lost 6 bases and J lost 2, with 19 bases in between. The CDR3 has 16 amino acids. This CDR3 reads CASSQRRGSWQETQYF. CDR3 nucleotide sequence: TGTGCCAGCAGCCAACGAAGGGGGAGTTGGCAAGAGACCCAGTACTTC.

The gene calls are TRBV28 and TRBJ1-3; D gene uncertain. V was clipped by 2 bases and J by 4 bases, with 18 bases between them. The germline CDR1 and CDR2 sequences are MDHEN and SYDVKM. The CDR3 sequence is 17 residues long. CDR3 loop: CASSLRRGRGPGNTIYF. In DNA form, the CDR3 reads TGTGCCAGCAGTTTAAGGCGAGGACGAGGCCCAGGAAACACCATATATTTT. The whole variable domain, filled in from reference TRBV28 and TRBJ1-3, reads DVKVTQSSRYLVKRTGEKVFLECVQDMDHENMFWYRQDPGLGLRLIYFSYDVKMKEKGDIPEGYSVSREKKERFSLILESASTNQTSMYLCASSLRRGRGPGNTIYFGEGSWLTVV.

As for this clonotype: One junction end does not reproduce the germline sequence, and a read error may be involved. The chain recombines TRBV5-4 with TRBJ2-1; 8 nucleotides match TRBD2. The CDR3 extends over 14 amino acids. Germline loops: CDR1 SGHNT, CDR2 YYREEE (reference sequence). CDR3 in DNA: TGTGCCAGCAGCCCGGGGACTAGAATCGATGAGCAGTTGTTC. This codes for CASSPGTRIDEQLF.

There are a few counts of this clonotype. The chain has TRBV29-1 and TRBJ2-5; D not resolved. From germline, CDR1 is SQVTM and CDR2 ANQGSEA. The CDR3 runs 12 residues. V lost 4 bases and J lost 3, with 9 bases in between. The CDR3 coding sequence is TGCAGCGTTGCACAGACCGAAGAGACCCAGTACTTC. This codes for CSVAQTEETQYF.

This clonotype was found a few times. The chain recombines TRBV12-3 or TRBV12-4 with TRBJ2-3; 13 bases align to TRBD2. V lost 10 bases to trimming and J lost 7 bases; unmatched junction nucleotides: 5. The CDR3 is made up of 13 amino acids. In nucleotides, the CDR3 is TGTGCCAACGGACTAGCGGGAGTAAATACGCAGTATTTT. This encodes CANGLAGVNTQYF.

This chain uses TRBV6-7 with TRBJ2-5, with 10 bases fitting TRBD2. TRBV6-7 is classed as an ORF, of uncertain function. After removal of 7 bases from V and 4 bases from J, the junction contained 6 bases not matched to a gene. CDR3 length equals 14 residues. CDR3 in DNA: TGTGCCAGCAAGGGGGCTAGCGGGAGAGAGACCCAGTACTTC. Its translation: CASKGASGRETQYF.

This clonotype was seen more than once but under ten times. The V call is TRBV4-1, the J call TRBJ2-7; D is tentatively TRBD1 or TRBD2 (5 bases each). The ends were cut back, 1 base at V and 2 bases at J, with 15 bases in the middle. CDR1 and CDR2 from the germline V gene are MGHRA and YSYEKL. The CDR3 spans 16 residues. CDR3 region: CASSQAPGQGAYEQYF. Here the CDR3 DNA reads TGCGCCAGCAGCCAAGCGCCGGGGCAGGGAGCCTACGAGCAGTACTTC.

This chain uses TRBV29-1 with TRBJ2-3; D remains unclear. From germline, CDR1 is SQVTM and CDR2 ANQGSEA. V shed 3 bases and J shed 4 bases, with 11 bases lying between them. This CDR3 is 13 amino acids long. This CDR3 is CSVELVDSDTQYF. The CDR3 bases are TGCAGCGTTGAGCTAGTGGATTCAGATACGCAGTATTTT.

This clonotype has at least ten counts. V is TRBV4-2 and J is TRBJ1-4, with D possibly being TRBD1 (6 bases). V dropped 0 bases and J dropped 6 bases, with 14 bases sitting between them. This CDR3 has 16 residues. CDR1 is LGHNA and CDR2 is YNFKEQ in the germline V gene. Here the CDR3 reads CASSQDLGAGDEKLFF. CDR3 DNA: TGTGCCAGCAGCCAAGATCTGGGGGCAGGGGATGAAAAACTGTTTTTT.